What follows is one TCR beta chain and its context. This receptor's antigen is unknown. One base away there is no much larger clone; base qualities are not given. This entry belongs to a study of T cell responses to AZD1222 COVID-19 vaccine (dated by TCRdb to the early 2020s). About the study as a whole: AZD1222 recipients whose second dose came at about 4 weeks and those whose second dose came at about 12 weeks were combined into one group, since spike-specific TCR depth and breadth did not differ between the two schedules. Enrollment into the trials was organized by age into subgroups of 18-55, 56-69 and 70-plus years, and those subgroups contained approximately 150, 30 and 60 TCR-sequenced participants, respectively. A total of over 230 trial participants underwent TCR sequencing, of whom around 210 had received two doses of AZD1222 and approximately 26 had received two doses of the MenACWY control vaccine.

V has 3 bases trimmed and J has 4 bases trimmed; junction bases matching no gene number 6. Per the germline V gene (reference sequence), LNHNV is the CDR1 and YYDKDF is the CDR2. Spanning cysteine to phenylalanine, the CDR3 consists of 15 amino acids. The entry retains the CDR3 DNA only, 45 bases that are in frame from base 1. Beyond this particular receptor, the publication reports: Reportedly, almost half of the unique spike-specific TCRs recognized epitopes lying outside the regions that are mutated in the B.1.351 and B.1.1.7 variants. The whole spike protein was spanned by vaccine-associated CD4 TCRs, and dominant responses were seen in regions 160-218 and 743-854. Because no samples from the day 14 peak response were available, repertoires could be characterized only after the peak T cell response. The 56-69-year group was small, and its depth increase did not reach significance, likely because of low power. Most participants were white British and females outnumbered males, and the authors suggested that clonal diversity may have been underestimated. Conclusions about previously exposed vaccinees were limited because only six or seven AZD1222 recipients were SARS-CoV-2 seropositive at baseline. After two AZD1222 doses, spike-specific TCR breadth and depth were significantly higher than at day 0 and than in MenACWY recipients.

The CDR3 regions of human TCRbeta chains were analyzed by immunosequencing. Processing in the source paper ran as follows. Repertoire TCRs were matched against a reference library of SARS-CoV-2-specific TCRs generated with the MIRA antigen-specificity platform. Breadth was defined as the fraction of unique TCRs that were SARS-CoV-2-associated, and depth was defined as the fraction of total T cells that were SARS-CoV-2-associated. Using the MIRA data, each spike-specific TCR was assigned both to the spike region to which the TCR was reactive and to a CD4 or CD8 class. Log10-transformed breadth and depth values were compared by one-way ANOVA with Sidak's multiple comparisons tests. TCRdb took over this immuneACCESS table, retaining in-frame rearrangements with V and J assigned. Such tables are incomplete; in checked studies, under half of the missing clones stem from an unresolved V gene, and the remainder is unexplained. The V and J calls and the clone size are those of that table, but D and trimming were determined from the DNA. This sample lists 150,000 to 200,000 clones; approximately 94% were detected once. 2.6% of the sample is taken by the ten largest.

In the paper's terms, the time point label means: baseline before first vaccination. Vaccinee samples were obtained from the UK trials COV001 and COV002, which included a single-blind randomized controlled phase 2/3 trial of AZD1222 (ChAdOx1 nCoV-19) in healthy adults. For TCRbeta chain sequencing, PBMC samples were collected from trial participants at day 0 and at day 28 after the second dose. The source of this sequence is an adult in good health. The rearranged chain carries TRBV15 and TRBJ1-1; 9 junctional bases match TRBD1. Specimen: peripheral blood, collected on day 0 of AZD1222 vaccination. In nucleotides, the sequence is TGTGCCACCAGCAGTGGGACAGGGTCTATCACTGAAGCTTTCTTT. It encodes CATSSGTGSITEAFF.